This T cell receptor (beta chain) stems from a study of T cell responses to AZD1222 COVID-19 vaccine (dated by TCRdb to 2020 to 2023). With respect to the entire study: TCR sequencing covered 233 trial participants: 200 to 220 given two doses of AZD1222 and some 25 given two doses of MenACWY control vaccine. Trial participants were enrolled into age subgroups of 18-55, 56-69 and 70-plus years, which contained roughly 140, 27 and 60 TCR-sequenced participants, respectively. General findings and caveats noted by the study authors: A significant rise in spike-specific TCR breadth and depth was observed after two AZD1222 doses relative to day 0 and relative to MenACWY recipients. Because no samples from the day 14 peak response were available, repertoires could be characterized only after the peak T cell response. Epitopes outside the regions mutated in the B.1.351 and B.1.1.7 variants were reportedly recognized by nearly half of the unique spike-specific TCRs. In the small 56-69-year group, the increase in depth fell short of significance, most likely because of low power. Participants were mostly white British, with more females than males. The authors suggested clonal diversity may have been underestimated. CD4 TCRs associated with the vaccine covered the entire spike protein, and the dominant responses were in regions 160-218 and 743-854. Conclusions about previously exposed vaccinees were limited because only six AZD1222 recipients were SARS-CoV-2 seropositive at baseline.

Per the germline V gene (reference sequence), SEHNR is the CDR1 and FQNEAQ is the CDR2. Ends trimmed: V by 5 bases, J by 5 bases; bases unmatched to a gene: 2. The CDR3, cysteine through phenylalanine, is 12 amino acids long. The retained sequence is limited to the CDR3, 36 bases, with the frame set at the first base. This sample's time point label indicates: about 28 days (+/-7) after the second vaccine dose. AZD1222 recipients with second doses at about 4 weeks or about 12 weeks were pooled, because spike-specific TCR depth and breadth did not differ between schedules. Vaccinee samples were obtained from the UK trials COV001 and COV002, which included a single-blind randomized controlled phase 2/3 trial of AZD1222 (ChAdOx1 nCoV-19) in healthy adults. For TCRbeta chain sequencing, PBMC samples from trial participants were taken at day 0 and at day 28 after the second dose. In regard to this clone: Which antigen it targets is not known. The input lacks base qualities; no much larger clone sits a single base away.

The CDR3 regions of human TCRbeta chains were analyzed by immunosequencing. In the paper's pipeline: Repertoire TCRs were matched against a reference library of SARS-CoV-2-specific TCRs generated with the MIRA antigen-specificity platform. Breadth was defined as the fraction of unique TCRs that were SARS-CoV-2-associated, and depth was defined as the fraction of total T cells that were SARS-CoV-2-associated. Using the MIRA data, every spike-specific TCR was mapped to the spike region that the TCR reacted to and assigned to either a CD4 or a CD8 class. Log10-transformed breadth and depth values were compared by one-way ANOVA with Sidak's multiple comparisons tests. The clones in this table, taken by TCRdb from immuneACCESS, are in-frame only. Not every clone is retained; where verified, under half of the shortfall comes from an unresolved V gene, and the cause of the rest is unknown. For V, J and clone size, that table is used; D and trimming come from the DNA. The sample yields 70,000 to 95,000 clones; 85% to 90% were counted once. 5% of the sample rests with the top ten.

Here the sequenced sample was peripheral blood, taken 28 days after the second AZD1222 dose. The V and J genes are TRBV7-9 and TRBJ2-7; TRBD1 matches 8 bases in the middle. This receptor was taken from an adult who received the AZD1222 COVID-19 vaccine. CDR3 loop: CASSQTGDEQYF. The sequenced DNA is TGTGCCAGCAGCCAGACAGGGGACGAGCAGTACTTC.